This TCR beta chain was identified in a study of T cells in Graves' hyperthyroidism and ophthalmopathy. RNA transcripts gave rise to amplified TCR beta CDR3 regions. The TCR CDR3 first-round RT-PCR relied on the HTBI primer set. MiXCR was run by TCRdb on the multiplex PCR reads, yielding one entry per CDR3 protein. The sample has a few hundred thousand distinct CDR3 sequences, roughly 50% seen once. The CDR3 covers 17 residues. The V gene lost 5 bases and the J gene lost 0 bases, with 16 bases spanning the gap. Germline loops: CDR1 SGHVS, CDR2 FNYEAQ. This clonotype was seen a few times. Every diagnosis used clinical symptoms, serum thyroxine and TRAb, thyroid ultrasound and orbital computed tomography.

Source material: peripheral blood or thyroid tissue (not recorded which). The clonotype comes from a woman between 18 and 29 years old with Graves' hyperthyroidism. V gene TRBV7-6 combines with J gene TRBJ2-2, with D possibly matching TRBD2 (5 bases). CDR3 sequence reads: CASSLRRRKANTGELFF. The CDR3 DNA is TGTGCCAGCAGCCTGAGGCGGAGGAAGGCGAACACCGGGGAGCTGTTTTTT.